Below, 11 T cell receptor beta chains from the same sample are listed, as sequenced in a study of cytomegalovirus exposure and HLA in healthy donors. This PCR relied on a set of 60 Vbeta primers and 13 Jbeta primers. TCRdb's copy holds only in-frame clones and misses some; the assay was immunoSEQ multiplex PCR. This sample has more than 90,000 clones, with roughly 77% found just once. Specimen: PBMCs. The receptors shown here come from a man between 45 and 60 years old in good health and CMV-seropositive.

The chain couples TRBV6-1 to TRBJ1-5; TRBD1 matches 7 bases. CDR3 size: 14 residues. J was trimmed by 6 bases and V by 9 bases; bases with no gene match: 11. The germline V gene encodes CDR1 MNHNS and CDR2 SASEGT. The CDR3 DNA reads TGTGCCAGTCTGCCCAGGGGGGCGGGTCAGCCCCAGCATTTT. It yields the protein CASLPRGAGQPQHF.

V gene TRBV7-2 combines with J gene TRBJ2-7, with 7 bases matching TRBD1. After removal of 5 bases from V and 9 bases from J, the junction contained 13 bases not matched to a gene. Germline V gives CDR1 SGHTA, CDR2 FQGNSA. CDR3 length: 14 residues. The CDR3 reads CASSEGARSGMQYF. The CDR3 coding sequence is TGTGCCAGCAGCGAGGGGGCCCGATCCGGCATGCAGTACTTC.

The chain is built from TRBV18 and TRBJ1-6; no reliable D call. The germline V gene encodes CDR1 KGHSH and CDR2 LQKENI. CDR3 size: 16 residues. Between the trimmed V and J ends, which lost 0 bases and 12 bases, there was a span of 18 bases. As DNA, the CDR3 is TGTGCCAGCTCACCACCGGCCGGGGATCGGGCGAGACCCCTCCACTTT. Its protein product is CASSPPAGDRARPLHF.

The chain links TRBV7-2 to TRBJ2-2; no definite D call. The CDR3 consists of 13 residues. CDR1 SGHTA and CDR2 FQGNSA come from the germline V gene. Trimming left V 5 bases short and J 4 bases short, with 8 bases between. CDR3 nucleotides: TGTGCCAGCAGCCCTTCTATCACCGGGGAGCTGTTTTTT. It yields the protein CASSPSITGELFF. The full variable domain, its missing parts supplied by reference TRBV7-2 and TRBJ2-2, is GAGVSQSPSNKVTEKGKDVELRCDPISGHTALYWYRQSLGQGLEFLIYFQGNSAPDKSGLPSDRFSAERTGGSVSTLTIQRTQQEDSAVYLCASSPSITGELFFGEGSRLTVL.

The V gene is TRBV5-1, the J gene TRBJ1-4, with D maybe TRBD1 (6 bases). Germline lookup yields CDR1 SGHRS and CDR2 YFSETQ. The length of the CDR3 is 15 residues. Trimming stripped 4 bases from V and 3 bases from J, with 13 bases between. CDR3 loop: CASSPNTGSNEKLFF. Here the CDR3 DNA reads TGCGCCAGCAGCCCAAATACAGGGTCTAATGAAAAACTGTTTTTT.

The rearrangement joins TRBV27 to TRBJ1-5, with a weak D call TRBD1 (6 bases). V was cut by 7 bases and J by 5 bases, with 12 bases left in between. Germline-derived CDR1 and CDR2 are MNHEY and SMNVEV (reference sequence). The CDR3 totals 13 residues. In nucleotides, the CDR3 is TGTGCCAGCACCAACAACAGGGATCAGCCCCAGCATTTT. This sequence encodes CASTNNRDQPQHF.

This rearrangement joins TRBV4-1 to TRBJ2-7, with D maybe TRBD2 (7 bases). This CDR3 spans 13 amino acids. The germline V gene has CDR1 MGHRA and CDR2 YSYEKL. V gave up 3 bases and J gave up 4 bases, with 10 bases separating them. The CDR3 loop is CASSQEGGYEQYF. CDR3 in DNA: TGCGCCAGCAGCCAGGAGGGGGGGTACGAGCAGTACTTC.

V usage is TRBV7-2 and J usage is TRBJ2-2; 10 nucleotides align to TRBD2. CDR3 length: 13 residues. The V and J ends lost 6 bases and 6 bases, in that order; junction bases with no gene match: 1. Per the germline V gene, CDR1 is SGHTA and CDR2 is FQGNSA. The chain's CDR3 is CASRTSGSGELFF. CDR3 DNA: TGTGCCAGCAGGACTAGCGGGTCCGGGGAGCTGTTTTTT.

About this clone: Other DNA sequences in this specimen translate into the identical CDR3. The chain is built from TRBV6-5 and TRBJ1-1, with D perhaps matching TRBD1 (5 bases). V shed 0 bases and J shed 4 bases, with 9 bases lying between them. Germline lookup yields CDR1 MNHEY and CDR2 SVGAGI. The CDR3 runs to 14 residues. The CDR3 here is CASSYSQGGTEAFF. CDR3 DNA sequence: TGTGCCAGCAGTTACTCCCAGGGTGGCACTGAAGCTTTCTTT.

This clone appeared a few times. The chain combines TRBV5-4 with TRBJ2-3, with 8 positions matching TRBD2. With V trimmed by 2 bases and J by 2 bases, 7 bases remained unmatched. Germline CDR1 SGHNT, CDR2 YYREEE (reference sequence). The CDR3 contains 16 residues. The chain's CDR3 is CASSLKSGGTTDTQYF. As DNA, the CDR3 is TGTGCCAGCAGCTTAAAGAGCGGGGGAACCACAGATACGCAGTATTTT.

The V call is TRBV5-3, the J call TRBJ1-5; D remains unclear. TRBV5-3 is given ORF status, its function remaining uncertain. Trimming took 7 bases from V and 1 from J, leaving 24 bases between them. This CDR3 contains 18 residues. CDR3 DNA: TGTGCCAGACAGACCCTCCTAAACCGGGTCCCGAGCAATCAGCCCCAGCATTTT. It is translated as CARQTLLNRVPSNQPQHF.